The T cell receptor beta chain described here comes from a study of blood T cells in healthy people across ages. Study-wide points: Age showed a roughly linear inverse relationship with TCR beta diversity per million T cells.

This clonotype came up once. What it binds is not known. Germline loops: CDR1 SGHAT, CDR2 FQNNGV. This CDR3 contains 13 residues. Trimming removed 0 bases at V and 5 bases at J, with 8 bases between. Next came a second PCR, run for about 7 to 12 cycles, which used a sample-barcoded 5' primer along with a J-beta primer mix. Tags on each cDNA molecule came from a template-switch adaptor with 12 random nucleotides. CDR3-containing paired-end reads numbered at least 2.5 million in each sample. MiXCR was run by TCRdb on the 5' RACE reads, yielding one entry per CDR3 protein. Among a few hundred thousand distinct CDR3 sequences, roughly half were seen once, and the ten largest hold around 49%.

The rearrangement joins TRBV11-2 to TRBJ2-7; D possibly corresponds to TRBD2 (5 bases). The sample was blood. The clonotype was recovered from a man aged 60-69 years in good health. The CDR3 reads CASSLDERDEQYF. CDR3 bases: TGTGCCAGCAGCTTAGATGAGAGGGACGAGCAGTACTTC.